The 31 T cell receptor beta chains presented below share a single source sample, sequenced in a study of vaccination effects on CD4 cells after COVID-19. This table comes from immunoSEQ multiplex PCR, and its TCRdb copy is limited to in-frame clones, with some not included. The sample lists tens of thousands of clones, about 81% occurring once. Prior to sequencing, the ViraFEST assay stimulated PBMC with viral peptide pools, which expanded the antigen-specific CD4+ T cells. Scientists isolated CD4+ T cells after a roughly 9-day culture period ended. SARS-CoV-2 infected the person between March and December 2020, as confirmed by PCR. Their specific antigens are unknown. The source was CD4+ T cells from PBMCs cultured with a peptide pool, collected before COVID-19 vaccination. The receptors stem from a human donor who had a prior SARS-CoV-2 infection.

The gene calls are TRBV19 and TRBJ2-6, with D perhaps matching TRBD2 (6 bases). Germline V CDR1 and CDR2: LNHDA, SQIVND (reference sequence). The CDR3 runs 16 residues. The V gene lost 8 bases and the J gene lost 2 bases, with 16 bases spanning the gap. Here the CDR3 reads CASRWSGGTGANVLTF. The CDR3, as DNA: TGTGCCAGTCGATGGTCTGGGGGGACTGGGGCCAACGTCCTGACTTTC.

This clone was seen only a few times. The chain is built from TRBV2 and TRBJ2-1; the D is unclear. V lost 5 bases and J lost 2, with 1 base in between. The germline V gene encodes CDR1 SNHLY and CDR2 FYNNEI. This CDR3 is 11 amino acids long. The CDR3 loop reads CASSPYNEQFF. For the CDR3, the DNA is TGTGCCAGCAGTCCCTACAATGAGCAGTTCTTC.

The chain joins TRBV18 to TRBJ1-2, with 12 positions matching TRBD1. The CDR3 runs 16 residues. V gave up 0 bases and J gave up 5 bases; unmatched junction bases: 4. Germline assignment: CDR1 KGHSH and CDR2 LQKENI. CDR3 bases: TGTGCCAGCTCACCACCGGGACAGGGGGCTCGGTATGGCTACACCTTC. Its protein product is CASSPPGQGARYGYTF.

The chain couples TRBV25-1 to TRBJ2-2; TRBD1 agrees at 7 bases. The junction had 10 bases not matched to a gene; V was cut back by 4 bases and J by 5 bases. This CDR3 region has 16 residues. Germline CDR1 MGHDK, CDR2 SYGVNS. The CDR3 loop reads CASSGRTGLGTGELFF. The CDR3 DNA reads TGTGCCAGCAGTGGAAGGACAGGCTTAGGTACCGGGGAGCTGTTTTTT.

The chain combines TRBV10-1 with TRBJ2-7; tentative D call: TRBD2 (5 bases). Germline V gives CDR1 WNHNN, CDR2 SYGVQD (reference sequence). V was shortened by 0 bases and J by 4 bases, with 16 bases between the two germline ends. The CDR3 consists of 16 residues. The CDR3 spells CASSESFVAGSYEQYF. The CDR3 DNA is TGCGCCAGCAGTGAGTCGTTCGTTGCGGGTTCGTACGAGCAGTACTTC.

This clone was recorded only once. The chain carries TRBV30 and TRBJ1-1; unclear D gene. This CDR3 spans 11 amino acids. V shed 4 bases and J shed 1 base, with 4 bases lying between them. Germline V gene lookup returns CDR1 GTSNPN and CDR2 SVGIG (reference sequence). The CDR3 loop is CAWKWNTEAFF. CDR3 DNA sequence: TGTGCCTGGAAGTGGAACACTGAAGCTTTCTTT.

The chain combines TRBV11-2 with TRBJ1-3, with D perhaps matching TRBD1 (5 bases). Germline CDR1 and CDR2: SGHAT and FQNNGV. This CDR3 spans 16 amino acids. With 5 bases removed from V and 3 bases from J, the gap between germline ends came to 17 bases. CDR3 amino acids: CASSLKRGEYGNTIYF. The CDR3 nucleotides are TGTGCCAGCAGCCTAAAGCGGGGGGAATATGGAAACACCATATATTTT.

The chain recombines TRBV10-3 with TRBJ1-2, with a possible D match to TRBD1 (6 bases). The CDR3 is 14 residues long. V dropped 6 bases and J dropped 7 bases, with 18 bases sitting between them. Per germline, CDR1 ENHRY and CDR2 SYGVKD. CDR3 region: CAIRGTLTGGGYTF. The CDR3 nucleotides read TGTGCCATCAGGGGGACATTAACCGGGGGTGGCTACACCTTC.

This clone was observed once. The chain recombines TRBV5-1 with TRBJ1-5; D might be TRBD1 (6 bases). The length of the CDR3 is 14 residues. V lost 0 bases and J 6 bases, leaving 10 bases between the germline ends. Per germline, CDR1 SGHRS and CDR2 YFSETQ. The CDR3 loop is CASSLASGVQPQHF. The CDR3, as DNA: TGCGCCAGCAGCTTGGCCTCAGGGGTTCAGCCCCAGCATTTT.

The chain recombines TRBV3-1 (or the pseudogene TRBV3-2) with TRBJ1-1; D may be TRBD1 (6 bases). This CDR3 has 12 amino acids. Germline CDR1 reads LGHDT; CDR2 reads YNNKEL (reference sequence). The ends were cut back, 3 bases at V and 7 bases at J, with 9 bases in the middle. CDR3 loop: CASSHLQGEAFF. The CDR3 DNA sequence: TGTGCCAGCAGCCACCTACAGGGTGAAGCTTTCTTT.

The chain is built from TRBV2 and TRBJ2-2; 9 bases are shared with TRBD2. The CDR3 spans 16 residues. Unmatched junction bases numbered 9, after V lost 5 bases and J lost 5 bases. The germline V gene has CDR1 SNHLY and CDR2 FYNNEI. This CDR3 reads CASSLAGGPGTGELFF. As DNA, the CDR3 is TGTGCCAGCAGTTTGGCGGGAGGGCCGGGAACCGGGGAGCTGTTTTTT.

This rearrangement joins TRBV3-1 (or the pseudogene TRBV3-2) to TRBJ2-3; 7 bases are shared with TRBD2. This CDR3 spans 14 amino acids. CDR1 is LGHDT, CDR2 YNNKEL, per germline (reference sequence). V lost 3 bases to trimming and J lost 4 bases; unmatched junction nucleotides: 4. This CDR3 reads CASSHREGADTQYF. CDR3 DNA: TGTGCCAGCAGCCATAGGGAGGGCGCAGATACGCAGTATTTT.

This clone was seen more than once but under ten times. The chain combines TRBV11-3 with TRBJ2-7; 7 nucleotides align to TRBD2. The CDR3 sequence is 14 residues long. Per germline, CDR1 SGHNT and CDR2 YENEEA. J was trimmed by 2 bases and V by 2 bases; bases with no gene match: 3. The CDR3, as DNA: TGTGCCAGCAGCTTAATGGGAGGGACCTACGAGCAGTACTTC. Translating it yields CASSLMGGTYEQYF.

The rearrangement joins TRBV2 to TRBJ1-1, with 8 positions matching TRBD1. The CDR3 runs 16 residues. Germline CDR1 SNHLY, CDR2 FYNNEI. The ends lost 7 bases at V and 0 bases at J; junction bases unmatched: 10. The CDR3, as DNA: TGTGCCAGCAAGACTCCGAGACAGGGGATGAACACTGAAGCTTTCTTT. Its translation is CASKTPRQGMNTEAFF.

The V call is TRBV5-1, the J call TRBJ2-2, with D possibly TRBD1 on 6 matching bases. Trimming took off 0 bases at V and 6 bases at J, with 15 bases between the two ends. Germline V CDR1 and CDR2: SGHRS, YFSETQ. The CDR3 runs 16 residues. This CDR3 reads CASSLARGSRPGELFF. DNA of the CDR3: TGCGCCAGCAGCTTGGCTAGGGGGAGCCGACCCGGGGAGCTGTTTTTT.

The CDR3 loop is CASSPNRRTGGFDYGYTF. CDR3 in DNA: TGTGCCAGCAGCCCCAATCGTCGGACAGGGGGCTTTGACTATGGCTACACCTTC. The rearrangement joins TRBV7-2 to TRBJ1-2; 11 nucleotides line up with TRBD1. The germline V gene encodes CDR1 SGHTA and CDR2 FQGNSA. The CDR3 spans 18 residues. V shed 5 bases, J shed 3 bases, and the junction held 14 bases outside the gene matches.

This sequence joins TRBV19 and TRBJ1-6; 7 bases align to TRBD1. In germline, CDR1 is LNHDA, CDR2 SQIVND (reference sequence). CDR3 size: 14 residues. V lost 8 bases to trimming and J lost 11 bases; unmatched junction nucleotides: 12. Here the CDR3 DNA reads TGTGCCAGTCATAGGGGGCAGGGGGGGACACCCCTCCACTTT. It codes for CASHRGQGGTPLHF.

J is TRBJ2-5 and V is TRBV5-1; D might be TRBD2 (5 bases). The CDR3 consists of 14 residues. V shed 4 bases and J shed 0 bases, with 10 bases lying between them. Germline CDR1 reads SGHRS; CDR2 reads YFSETQ. CDR3 sequence: CASSPAGDQETQYF. The CDR3 DNA reads as TGCGCCAGCAGCCCCGCCGGGGACCAAGAGACCCAGTACTTC.

The V call is TRBV27, the J call TRBJ1-1, with D unclear. The CDR3 runs to 13 residues. V lost 8 bases and J lost 3, with 13 bases in between. Germline V CDR1 and CDR2: MNHEY, SMNVEV (reference sequence). This CDR3 is CASQSTFYTEAFF. Here the CDR3 DNA reads TGTGCCAGCCAATCAACTTTTTACACTGAAGCTTTCTTT.

The V call is TRBV19, the J call TRBJ1-1; 7 positions match TRBD1. The V and J ends lost 6 bases and 4 bases, in that order; junction bases with no gene match: 5. The CDR3 consists of 13 residues. Per the germline V gene, CDR1 is LNHDA and CDR2 is SQIVND (reference sequence). CDR3 amino acids: CASRGQRGTEAFF. The CDR3 nucleotides are TGTGCCAGTAGGGGACAGAGGGGCACTGAAGCTTTCTTT.

This chain connects TRBV12-3 or TRBV12-4 to TRBJ1-5; D unclear. The V and J ends lost 3 bases and 4 bases respectively, with 7 bases between them. CDR3 size: 13 residues. Here the CDR3 reads CASSFRNNQPQHF. The CDR3 DNA is TGTGCCAGCAGTTTTCGGAATAATCAGCCCCAGCATTTT.

This clone was seen just once. The gene calls are TRBV3-1 (or the pseudogene TRBV3-2) and TRBJ2-1; the match to TRBD2 covers 11 bases. The V gene's germline CDR1 is LGHDT and CDR2 YNNKEL (reference sequence). The J segment lost 7 bases and the V segment lost 1 base, leaving 3 bases of the junction unmatched. The CDR3 loop spans 15 amino acids. The CDR3 loop reads CASSQALAGGNEQFF. The CDR3, as DNA: TGTGCCAGCAGCCAAGCTCTAGCGGGGGGAAATGAGCAGTTCTTC.

The chain combines TRBV3-1 (or the pseudogene TRBV3-2) with TRBJ2-1; D remains unclear. The CDR3 runs to 13 residues. Germline assignment: CDR1 LGHDT and CDR2 YNNKEL (reference sequence). Trimming stripped 2 bases from V and 6 bases from J, with 8 bases between. CDR3 DNA: TGTGCCAGCAGCCAATACCCGAGCAATGAGCAGTTCTTC. Translating gives CASSQYPSNEQFF.

V is TRBV27 and J is TRBJ2-7; D is perhaps TRBD1 (6 bases). This CDR3 comprises 15 residues. Germline CDR1 reads MNHEY; CDR2 reads SMNVEV (reference sequence). Trimming pared 6 bases from V and 1 base from J, leaving 16 bases between. The chain's CDR3 is CASSPGTLESYEQYF. The CDR3 coding sequence is TGTGCCAGCAGCCCAGGGACATTAGAATCCTACGAGCAGTACTTC.

V and J are TRBV3-1 (or the pseudogene TRBV3-2) and TRBJ2-3, with a weak D call TRBD2 (5 bases). This CDR3 region has 18 residues. The V gene lost 4 bases and the J gene lost 2 bases, with 22 bases spanning the gap. Germline loops: CDR1 LGHDT, CDR2 YNNKEL (reference sequence). Written as DNA, the CDR3 is TGTGCCAGCAGCCTCGGATATATCGGGGATCCCTACACAGATACGCAGTATTTT. It codes for CASSLGYIGDPYTDTQYF.

The chain uses TRBV10-3 and TRBJ2-3; D is possibly TRBD1 (5 bases). This CDR3 comprises 14 residues. CDR1 and CDR2 (germline): ENHRY, SYGVKD. V gave up 3 bases and J gave up 3 bases, with 10 bases separating them. Here the CDR3 DNA reads TGTGCCATCAGTGATAGGGGTTTGACAGATACGCAGTATTTT. Amino acids: CAISDRGLTDTQYF.

In this sample, this clone turned up once. The J gene is TRBJ2-1, the V gene TRBV5-1; TRBD2 matches at 13 bases. The germline V gene encodes CDR1 SGHRS and CDR2 YFSETQ. The CDR3 has 18 amino acids. Germline trimming cut 0 bases from V and 1 base from J; bases unmatched to any gene: 4. The CDR3 DNA reads TGCGCCAGCAGCTTGGCCGCGACTAGCGGGAGGTCCTACAATGAGCAGTTCTTC. This codes for CASSLAATSGRSYNEQFF.

This clone was found a few times. The rearrangement joins TRBV6-5 to TRBJ2-2; D ambiguous. CDR1 MNHEY and CDR2 SVGAGI come from the germline V gene. This CDR3 has 12 residues. Deletions cut 4 bases from V and 2 bases from J, with 2 bases between. CDR3 bases: TGTGCCAGCAGTTCCAACACCGGGGAGCTGTTTTTT. Translation gives CASSSNTGELFF.

The V and J genes are TRBV5-1 and TRBJ1-1; D might be TRBD1 (6 bases). V was clipped by 3 bases and J by 1 base, with 16 bases between them. Germline values: CDR1 SGHRS, CDR2 YFSETQ. The CDR3 totals 16 residues. The DNA of the CDR3 is TGCGCCAGCAGCTACTCTTACAGGGCGACGAACACTGAAGCTTTCTTT. Translated, it gives CASSYSYRATNTEAFF.

In this sample, this clone turned up a few times. The chain uses TRBV7-2 and TRBJ2-5, with D unclear. V lost 5 bases to trimming and J lost 7 bases, with 17 bases between them. The CDR3 has 14 residues. The germline V gene has CDR1 SGHTA and CDR2 FQGNSA. CDR3 nucleotide sequence: TGTGCCAGCAGCGTCGGGTCCATAGCCCGGACCCAGTACTTC. Its protein product is CASSVGSIARTQYF.

The rearrangement links TRBV27 to TRBJ1-1; 8 positions agree with TRBD1. Germline V CDR1 and CDR2: MNHEY, SMNVEV (reference sequence). V trimming: 5 bases; J trimming: 3 bases; junction bases outside the gene matches: 8. CDR3 length equals 15 residues. CDR3 protein: CASSQNQGADTEAFF. The CDR3, as DNA: TGTGCCAGCAGTCAGAACCAGGGGGCGGACACTGAAGCTTTCTTT.